Detailed here is one T cell receptor beta chain. What it binds is unknown. This CDR3 region has 19 residues. V lost 3 bases to trimming and J lost 2 bases; unmatched junction nucleotides: 11. Germline assignment: CDR1 SGHAT and CDR2 FQDESV (reference sequence). The data belong to a study of CD8+CD57+ T cells in acquired aplastic anemia. Study background: The DNA of sorted CD4+ and CD8+ cells averaged around 3 ug. Study observations and caveats: Between the patient and control groups, CD8+ Simpson's diversity did not differ significantly. Over 25 CD8+ CDR3 sequences occurred in both the patients and the controls.

Only patients with CD8+CD57+ cell expansion on flow cytometry were chosen for sequencing. Everyone among the patients had severe acquired aplastic anemia. Profiles of TCR beta VDJ and CDR3 were generated from a genomic DNA template. In TCRdb, the reads were re-called with MiXCR into one record per CDR3 protein. The sample records approximately 170,000 distinct CDR3 sequences, 40% to 55% being singletons. What was sequenced was sorted CD4+, CD8+, or CD8+CD57+ T cells (not recorded which) from PBMCs. The chain links TRBV11-1 to TRBJ2-4; 12 positions match TRBD2. This receptor was taken from a human donor with aplastic anemia. CDR3 nucleotide sequence: TGTGCCAGCAGCTTCGGGCCTAGCGGGGGGGCCCTAACCAAAAACATTCAGTACTTC. Amino acids: CASSFGPSGGALTKNIQYF.